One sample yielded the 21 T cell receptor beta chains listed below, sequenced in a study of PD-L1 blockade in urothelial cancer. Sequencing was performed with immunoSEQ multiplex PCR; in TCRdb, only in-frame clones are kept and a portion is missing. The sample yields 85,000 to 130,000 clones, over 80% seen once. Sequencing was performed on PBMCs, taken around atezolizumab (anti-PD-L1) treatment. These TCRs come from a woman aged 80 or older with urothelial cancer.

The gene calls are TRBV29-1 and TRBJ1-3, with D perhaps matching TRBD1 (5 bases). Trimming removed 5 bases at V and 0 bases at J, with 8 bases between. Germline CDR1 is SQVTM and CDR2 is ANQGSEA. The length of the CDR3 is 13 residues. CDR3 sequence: CSVSGLSGNTIYF. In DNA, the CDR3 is TGCAGCGTTTCGGGACTCTCTGGAAACACCATATATTTT.

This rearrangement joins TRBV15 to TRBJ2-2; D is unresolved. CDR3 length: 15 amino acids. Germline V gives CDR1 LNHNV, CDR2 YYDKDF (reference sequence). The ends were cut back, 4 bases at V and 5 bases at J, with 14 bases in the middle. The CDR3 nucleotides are TGTGCCACCAGCACACCCGGTTTGGTAACCGGGGAGCTGTTTTTT. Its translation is CATSTPGLVTGELFF.

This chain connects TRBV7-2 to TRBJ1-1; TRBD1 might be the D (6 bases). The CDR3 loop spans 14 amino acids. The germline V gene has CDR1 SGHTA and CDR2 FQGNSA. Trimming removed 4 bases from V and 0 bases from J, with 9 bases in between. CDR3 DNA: TGTGCCAGCAGCTGGGGGGGCCTGAACACTGAAGCTTTCTTT. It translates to CASSWGGLNTEAFF.

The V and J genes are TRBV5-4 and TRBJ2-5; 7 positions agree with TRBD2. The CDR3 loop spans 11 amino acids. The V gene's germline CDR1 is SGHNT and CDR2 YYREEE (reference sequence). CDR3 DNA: TGTGTTACCGCGGGAGTGGAGACCCAGTACTTC. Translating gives CVTAGVETQYF. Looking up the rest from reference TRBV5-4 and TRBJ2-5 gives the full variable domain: ETGVTQSPTHLIKTRGQQVTLRCSSQSGHNTVSWYQQALGQGPQFIFQYYREEENGRGNFPPRFSGLQFPNYSSELNVNALELDDSALYLCVTAGVETQYFGPGTRLLVL.

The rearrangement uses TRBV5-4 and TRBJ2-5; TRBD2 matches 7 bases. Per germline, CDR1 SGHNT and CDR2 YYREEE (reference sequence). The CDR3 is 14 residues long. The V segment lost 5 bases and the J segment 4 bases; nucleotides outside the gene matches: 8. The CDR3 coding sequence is TGTGCCAGCAGGTCCGGGACTACCGGAGAGACCCAGTACTTC. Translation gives CASRSGTTGETQYF. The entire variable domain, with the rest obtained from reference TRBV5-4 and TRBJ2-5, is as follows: ETGVTQSPTHLIKTRGQQVTLRCSSQSGHNTVSWYQQALGQGPQFIFQYYREEENGRGNFPPRFSGLQFPNYSSELNVNALELDDSALYLCASRSGTTGETQYFGPGTRLLVL.

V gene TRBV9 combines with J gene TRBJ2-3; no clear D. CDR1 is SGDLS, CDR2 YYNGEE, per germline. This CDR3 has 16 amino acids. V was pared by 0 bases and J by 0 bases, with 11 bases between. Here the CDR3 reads CASSVEPRSSTDTQYF. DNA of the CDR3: TGTGCCAGCAGCGTAGAACCGCGAAGTAGCACAGATACGCAGTATTTT.

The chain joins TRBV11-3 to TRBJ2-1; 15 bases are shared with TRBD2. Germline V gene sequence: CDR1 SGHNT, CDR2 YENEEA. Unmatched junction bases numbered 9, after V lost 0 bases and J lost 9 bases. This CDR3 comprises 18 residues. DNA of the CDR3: TGTGCCAGCAGCTTAGATCTAGGACTAGCGGGAGGGCCACCTGAGCAGTTCTTC. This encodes CASSLDLGLAGGPPEQFF.

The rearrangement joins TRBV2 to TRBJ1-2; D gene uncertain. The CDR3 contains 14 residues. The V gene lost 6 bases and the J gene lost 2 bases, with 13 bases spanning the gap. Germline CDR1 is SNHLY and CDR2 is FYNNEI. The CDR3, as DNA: TGTGCCAGCAGCGGACTGATAGCCAACTATGGCTACACCTTC. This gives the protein CASSGLIANYGYTF.

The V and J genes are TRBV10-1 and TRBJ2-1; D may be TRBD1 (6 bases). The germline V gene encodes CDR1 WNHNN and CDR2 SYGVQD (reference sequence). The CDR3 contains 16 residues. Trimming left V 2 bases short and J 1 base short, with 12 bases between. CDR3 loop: CASSELYRVSYNEQFF. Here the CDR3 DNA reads TGCGCCAGCAGTGAGCTTTACAGGGTGTCCTACAATGAGCAGTTCTTC.

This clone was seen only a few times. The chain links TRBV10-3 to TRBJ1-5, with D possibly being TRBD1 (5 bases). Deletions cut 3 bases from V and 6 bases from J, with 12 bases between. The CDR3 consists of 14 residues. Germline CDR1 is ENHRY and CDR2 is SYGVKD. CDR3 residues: CAISEGFGGQPQHF. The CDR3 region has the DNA TGTGCCATCAGTGAAGGGTTCGGGGGTCAGCCCCAGCATTTT.

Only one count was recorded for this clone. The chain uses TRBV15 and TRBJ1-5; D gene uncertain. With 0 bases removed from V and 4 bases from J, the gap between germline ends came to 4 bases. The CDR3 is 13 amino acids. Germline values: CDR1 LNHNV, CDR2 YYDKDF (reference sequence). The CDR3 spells CATSRDPNQPQHF. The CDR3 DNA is TGTGCCACCAGCAGAGATCCTAATCAGCCCCAGCATTTT.

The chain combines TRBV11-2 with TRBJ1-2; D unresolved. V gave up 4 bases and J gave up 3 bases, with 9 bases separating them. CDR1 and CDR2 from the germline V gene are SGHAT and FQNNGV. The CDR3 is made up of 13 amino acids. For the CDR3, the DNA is TGTGCCAGCAGCTACAGCGGGGACTATGGCTACACCTTC. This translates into CASSYSGDYGYTF.

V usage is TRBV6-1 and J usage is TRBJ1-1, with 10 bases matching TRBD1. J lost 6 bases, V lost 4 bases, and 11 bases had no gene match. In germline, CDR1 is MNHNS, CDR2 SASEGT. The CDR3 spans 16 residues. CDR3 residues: CASSGGTGEFLAEAFF. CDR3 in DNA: TGTGCCAGCAGTGGGGGGACAGGGGAGTTTCTAGCTGAAGCTTTCTTT.

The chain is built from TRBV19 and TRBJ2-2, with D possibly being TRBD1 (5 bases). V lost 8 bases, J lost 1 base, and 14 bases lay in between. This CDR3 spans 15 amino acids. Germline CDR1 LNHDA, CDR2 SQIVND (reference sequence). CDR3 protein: CASSIGVQNTGELFF. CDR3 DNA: TGTGCCAGTTCAATAGGGGTGCAGAACACCGGGGAGCTGTTTTTT.

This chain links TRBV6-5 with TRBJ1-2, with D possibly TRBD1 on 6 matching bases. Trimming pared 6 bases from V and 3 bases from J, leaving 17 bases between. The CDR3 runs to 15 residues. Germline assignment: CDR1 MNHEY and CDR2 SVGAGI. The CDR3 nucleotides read TGTGCCAGCAGCCAGAAGCCCGGGACATACTATGGCTACACCTTC. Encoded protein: CASSQKPGTYYGYTF.

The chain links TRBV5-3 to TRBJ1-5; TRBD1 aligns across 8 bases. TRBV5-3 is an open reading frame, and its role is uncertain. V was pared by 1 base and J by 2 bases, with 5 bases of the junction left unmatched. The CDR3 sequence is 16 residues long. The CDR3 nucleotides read TGTGCCAGAAGCTTGTCAGGGGGCGGTGGCAATCAGCCCCAGCATTTT. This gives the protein CARSLSGGGGNQPQHF.

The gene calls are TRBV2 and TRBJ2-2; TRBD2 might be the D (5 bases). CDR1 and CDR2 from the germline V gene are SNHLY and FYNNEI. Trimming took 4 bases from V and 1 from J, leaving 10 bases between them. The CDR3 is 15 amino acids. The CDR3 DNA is TGTGCCAGCAGTGGGGGAGCGGTGAACACCGGGGAGCTGTTTTTT. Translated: CASSGGAVNTGELFF.

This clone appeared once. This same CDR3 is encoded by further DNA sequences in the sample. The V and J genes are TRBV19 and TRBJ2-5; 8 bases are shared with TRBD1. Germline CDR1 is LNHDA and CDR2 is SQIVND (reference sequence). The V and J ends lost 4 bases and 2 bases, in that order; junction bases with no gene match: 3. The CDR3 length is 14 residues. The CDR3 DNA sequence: TGTGCCAGTAGTACCACAGGGGGTCAAGAGACCCAGTACTTC. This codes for CASSTTGGQETQYF.

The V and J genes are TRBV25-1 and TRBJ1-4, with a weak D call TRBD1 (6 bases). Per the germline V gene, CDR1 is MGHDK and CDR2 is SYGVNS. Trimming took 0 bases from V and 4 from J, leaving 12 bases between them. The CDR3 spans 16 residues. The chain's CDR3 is CASSEYLGGFNEKLFF. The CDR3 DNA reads TGTGCCAGCAGTGAATATCTAGGGGGTTTTAATGAAAAACTGTTTTTT.

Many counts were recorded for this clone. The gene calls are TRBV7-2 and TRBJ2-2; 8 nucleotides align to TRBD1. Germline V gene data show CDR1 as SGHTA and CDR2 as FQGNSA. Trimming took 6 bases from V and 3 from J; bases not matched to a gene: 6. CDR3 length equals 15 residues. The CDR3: CASRNTGGYTGELFF. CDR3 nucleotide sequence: TGTGCCAGCAGGAACACAGGGGGATACACCGGGGAGCTGTTTTTT.

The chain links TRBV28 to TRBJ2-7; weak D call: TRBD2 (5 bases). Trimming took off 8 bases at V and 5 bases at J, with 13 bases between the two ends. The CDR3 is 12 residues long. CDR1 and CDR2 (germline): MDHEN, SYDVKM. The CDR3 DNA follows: TGTGCCAGCCAGGCAGAGAGGGACGAGCAGTACTTC. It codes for CASQAERDEQYF. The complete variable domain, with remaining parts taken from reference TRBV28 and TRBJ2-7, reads DVKVTQSSRYLVKRTGEKVFLECVQDMDHENMFWYRQDPGLGLRLIYFSYDVKMKEKGDIPEGYSVSREKKERFSLILESASTNQTSMYLCASQAERDEQYFGPGTRLTVT.